This T cell receptor beta chain stems from a study of blood T cells in healthy people across ages. Study observations and caveats: Naive and antigen-experienced cells could not be conclusively compared, given unsorted PBMCs.

Notes on this clonotype: The target antigen is unknown.

Looked up from germline, CDR1 is SNHLY and CDR2 is FYNNEI. This CDR3 contains 14 residues. For the second PCR, which ran for roughly 6 to 11 cycles, a sample-barcoded 5' primer and a J-beta primer mix were used. TCRdb reanalysed the 5' RACE reads using MiXCR and keeps one entry per CDR3 protein. This table holds roughly 1,800,000 distinct CDR3 sequences, 49% found once. This sequence originates from a woman in her 40s in good health. This rearrangement joins TRBV2 to TRBJ2-7; 8 bases line up with TRBD1. The J call is in doubt because the DNA end fits TRBJ2-4 better. Sequences were obtained from blood. The CDR3 DNA follows: TGTGCCAGCATTTCAGACAGGGGAATAGACATTCAGTACTTC. This gives the protein CASISDRGIDIQYF.